This TCR beta chain is from a study of T cell responses to AZD1222 COVID-19 vaccine. Study observations and caveats: Repertoires in all cases were sampled only once the peak T cell response had passed.

Doses given second, at about 4 or about 12 weeks, were pooled. Assay: immunoSEQ multiplex PCR; the TCRdb copy retains only in-frame clones and omits some. Of more than 100,000 clones in the sample, just over 90% were seen once. Points on this clone: What it recognizes is unknown.

Germline CDR1 is DFQATT and CDR2 is SNEGSKA (reference sequence). V was clipped by 3 bases and J by 10 bases, with 11 bases between them. This CDR3 comprises 11 residues. This TCR was sampled from an adult who received the AZD1222 COVID-19 vaccine. The chain recombines TRBV20-1 with TRBJ2-3, with D perhaps TRBD2 (6 bases). This sample comprised peripheral blood, obtained 28 days after the second AZD1222 dose. The CDR3 reads CSARAGQAQYF. DNA for the CDR3: TGCAGTGCTAGGGCGGGGCAGGCGCAGTATTTT.